This TCR beta chain was sequenced in a study of cytomegalovirus exposure and HLA in healthy donors. Study as a whole: The same platform used for the approximately 670 first-cohort repertoires was also used for the 95 to 150 validation repertoires, as a later analysis reported.

TCRdb's copy holds only in-frame clones and misses some; the assay was immunoSEQ multiplex PCR. Of roughly 180,000 clones in the sample, roughly nine tenths were seen once. Trimming at V came to 2 bases and at J to 3 bases, leaving 3 bases not matched to a gene. The CDR3 loop spans 15 amino acids. Germline lookup yields CDR1 MNHNY and CDR2 SVGAGI (reference sequence). General study points: A few chains linked to CMV were shown in vitro to be specific for CMV antigens. Reports indicated that the classifier achieved high specificity and sensitivity in diagnosing cytomegalovirus status. Most sequenced TCRs were rare (though some public TCRs occurred in many donors).

As for this clone: What it binds is not known.

The chain joins TRBV6-6 to TRBJ2-7; TRBD2 matches at 11 bases. The source is a young man in good health and CMV-seropositive. Sequenced material: PBMCs. Here the CDR3 reads CASSYGLAGDYEQYF. CDR3 coding DNA: TGTGCCAGCAGTTACGGACTAGCGGGTGACTACGAGCAGTACTTC.